The next 26 T cell receptor beta chains were all read from a single sample in a study of identifying expanded T cells in peripheral blood. Profiling relied on immunoSEQ multiplex PCR, and the TCRdb table lists in-frame clones only, not all of them. The sample holds 100,000 to 150,000 clones, roughly 82% seen once. Sequenced: blood. Receptor source: a person between 18 and 69 years old in good health.

This chain joins TRBV11-1 and TRBJ1-6; tentative D call: TRBD1 (5 bases). The length of the CDR3 is 15 residues. Germline CDR1 SGHAT, CDR2 FQDESV (reference sequence). Deletions cut 5 bases from V and 5 bases from J, with 13 bases between. As DNA, the CDR3 is TGTGCCAGCAGCCCCTGGGGCGGACATAATTCACCCCTCCACTTT. Its protein product is CASSPWGGHNSPLHF.

The chain links TRBV2 to TRBJ2-6, with a weak D call TRBD2 (5 bases). Trimming pared 6 bases from V and 4 bases from J, leaving 13 bases between. CDR3 length equals 15 residues. Germline V gene sequence: CDR1 SNHLY, CDR2 FYNNEI. The CDR3 here is CASSPSRVGANVLTF. CDR3 sequence (DNA): TGTGCCAGCAGCCCCTCGAGGGTCGGGGCCAACGTCCTGACTTTC.

A single count supports this clone. The same CDR3 arises from other DNA sequences in this sample as well. The chain is built from TRBV19 and TRBJ1-2; D perhaps matches TRBD1 (5 bases). Germline V gene lookup returns CDR1 LNHDA and CDR2 SQIVND (reference sequence). There are 11 residues in the CDR3. Trimming removed 3 bases at V and 7 bases at J, with 6 bases between. The CDR3 here is CASSIGTGYTF. The CDR3 DNA is TGTGCCAGTAGTATTGGGACTGGCTACACCTTC.

The genes are TRBV5-4 and TRBJ2-7, with D tentatively TRBD1 (5 bases). Looked up from germline, CDR1 is SGHNT and CDR2 is YYREEE (reference sequence). The CDR3 loop spans 12 amino acids. Trimming left V 4 bases short and J 7 bases short, with 12 bases between. For the CDR3, the DNA is TGTGCCAGCAGCCTCCAGGGTGGAGAGCAGTACTTC. Protein sequence: CASSLQGGEQYF.

The table lists this clone with a count of one. The chain combines TRBV19 with TRBJ1-6, with D possibly TRBD1 on 5 matching bases. Between the trimmed V and J ends, which lost 1 base and 7 bases, there was a span of 14 bases. Germline V lookup: CDR1 LNHDA, CDR2 SQIVND (reference sequence). The CDR3 has 16 amino acids. For the CDR3, the DNA is TGTGCCAGTAGTATAGCGCCCAGCGGGGACAATTCACCCCTCCACTTT. Translation: CASSIAPSGDNSPLHF. The whole variable domain, remainder taken from reference TRBV19 and TRBJ1-6, is DGGITQSPKYLFRKEGQNVTLSCEQNLNHDAMYWYRQDPGQGLRLIYYSQIVNDFQKGDIAEGYSVSREKKESFPLTVTSAQKNPTAFYLCASSIAPSGDNSPLHFGNGTRLTVT.

This clone appeared once. The chain combines TRBV27 with TRBJ1-6, with TRBD1 identical over 8 bases. V dropped 2 bases and J dropped 6; count of bases not matched to a gene: 3. This CDR3 is 15 amino acids long. From germline, CDR1 is MNHEY and CDR2 SMNVEV (reference sequence). CDR3 sequence reads: CASSLNRGGNSPLHF. Written as DNA, the CDR3 is TGTGCCAGCAGTTTAAACAGGGGGGGTAATTCACCCCTCCACTTT.

This sequence joins TRBV11-2 and TRBJ2-2; D may be TRBD1 (6 bases). Germline V gene data show CDR1 as SGHAT and CDR2 as FQNNGV. V dropped 5 bases and J dropped 1 base, with 11 bases sitting between them. This CDR3 region has 15 residues. DNA for the CDR3: TGTGCCAGCAGCCAGTTGACAGGGAACACCGGGGAGCTGTTTTTT. Translated: CASSQLTGNTGELFF.

The rearrangement joins TRBV5-5 to TRBJ1-1, with D hard to call. There are 13 residues in the CDR3. V was shortened by 2 bases and J by 4 bases, with 9 bases between the two germline ends. Per the germline V gene, CDR1 is SGHKS and CDR2 is YYEKEE (reference sequence). Here the CDR3 DNA reads TGTGCCAGCAGCTTATTAAGAAGCACTGAAGCTTTCTTT. It translates to CASSLLRSTEAFF.

The genes are TRBV9 and TRBJ2-7; no definite D call. V lost 4 bases to trimming and J lost 6 bases, with 20 bases between them. In germline, CDR1 is SGDLS, CDR2 YYNGEE. The CDR3 loop spans 15 amino acids. The CDR3 DNA reads TGTGCCAGCAGCCTAACGCCAATTGAACGGGCCGAGCAGTACTTC. It codes for CASSLTPIERAEQYF.

V gene TRBV4-1 combines with J gene TRBJ1-6; D is possibly TRBD1 (5 bases). CDR1 is MGHRA and CDR2 is YSYEKL in the germline V gene. The CDR3 has 16 residues. The V and J ends lost 1 base and 10 bases respectively, with 17 bases between them. CDR3 sequence: CASSQVSGVEYSPLHF. DNA for the CDR3: TGCGCCAGCAGCCAAGTTTCGGGGGTCGAGTACTCACCCCTCCACTTT.

The chain joins TRBV6-5 to TRBJ2-1, with TRBD1 as a possible D gene (7 bases). Trimming shortened V by 4 bases and J by 4 bases, and 17 bases separated the two germline ends. The CDR3 has 16 residues. CDR1 is MNHEY, CDR2 SVGAGI, per germline. The CDR3, as DNA: TGTGCCAGCAGTTCGCTTGCGGGACAGAGATACAATGAGCAGTTCTTC. Encoded protein: CASSSLAGQRYNEQFF.

V and J are TRBV28 and TRBJ1-2, with TRBD1 matching 8 bases. With 1 base clipped from V and 4 bases from J, the junction kept 8 bases outside the gene matches. Germline CDR1 is MDHEN and CDR2 is SYDVKM. CDR3 size: 16 residues. The CDR3 coding sequence is TGTGCCAGCAGTTTATTACGCCCCGACAGGGGCTATGGCTACACCTTC. Translating it yields CASSLLRPDRGYGYTF.

This sequence joins TRBV5-1 and TRBJ1-1; D is uncertain. The CDR3 consists of 14 residues. The germline V gene has CDR1 SGHRS and CDR2 YFSETQ. V was clipped by 0 bases and J by 4 bases, with 10 bases between them. CDR3 bases: TGCGCCAGCAGCTTGGGAGGTTACGGCACTGAAGCTTTCTTT. Its translation is CASSLGGYGTEAFF.

The V call is TRBV19, the J call TRBJ1-1, with D possibly TRBD1 on 5 matching bases. Trimming took 5 bases from V and 1 from J, leaving 11 bases between them. The CDR3 loop spans 14 amino acids. Germline V gene data show CDR1 as LNHDA and CDR2 as SQIVND (reference sequence). The CDR3 reads CASSFRVRNTEAFF. Written as DNA, the CDR3 is TGTGCCAGTAGTTTCAGGGTGAGGAACACTGAAGCTTTCTTT.

The chain links TRBV2 to TRBJ1-2; D is unclear. Germline assignment: CDR1 SNHLY and CDR2 FYNNEI. The CDR3 totals 11 residues. V was clipped by 5 bases and J by 5 bases, with 6 bases between them. The CDR3 nucleotides are TGTGCCAGCAGTTTTCAGTATGGCTACACCTTC. Translated: CASSFQYGYTF.

The chain joins TRBV20-1 to TRBJ2-7; weak D call: TRBD1 (5 bases). This CDR3 is 11 amino acids long. Trimming took off 3 bases at V and 5 bases at J, with 8 bases between the two ends. CDR1 and CDR2 from the germline V gene are DFQATT and SNEGSKA (reference sequence). For the CDR3, the DNA is TGCAGTGCTAGGCAAGGGGACGAGCAGTACTTC. Translating gives CSARQGDEQYF.

The J gene is TRBJ1-2, the V gene TRBV6-1; D gene uncertain. The CDR3 totals 13 residues. Germline V gives CDR1 MNHNS, CDR2 SASEGT. Trimming shortened V by 7 bases and J by 3 bases, and 12 bases separated the two germline ends. The DNA for the CDR3 is TGTGCCAGCACCAGAAGGGAGGACTATGGCTACACCTTC. Protein sequence: CASTRREDYGYTF.

This clone is a singleton in its sample. The rearrangement links TRBV15 to TRBJ2-7, with D possibly being TRBD1 (5 bases). The CDR3 length is 14 residues. The ends were cut back, 3 bases at V and 1 base at J, with 10 bases in the middle. CDR1 and CDR2 (germline): LNHNV, YYDKDF (reference sequence). The CDR3 DNA reads TGTGCCACCAGCAGCCCCGACAGTTCCTACGAGCAGTACTTC. Its translation: CATSSPDSSYEQYF.

The genes are TRBV20-1 and TRBJ1-4; D remains ambiguous. Germline CDR1 is DFQATT and CDR2 is SNEGSKA (reference sequence). The CDR3 is 11 amino acids. V lost 3 bases to trimming and J lost 12 bases, with 11 bases between them. The DNA for the CDR3 is TGCAGTGCTAGCCCTAAATGGGAACTGTTTTTT. This codes for CSASPKWELFF.

The chain joins TRBV7-9 to TRBJ1-2; D not resolved. V shed 0 bases and J shed 4 bases, with 21 bases lying between them. CDR3 length: 18 amino acids. CDR1 is SEHNR, CDR2 FQNEAQ, per germline (reference sequence). The CDR3 here is CASSLAPTHPEYSYGYTF. The DNA for the CDR3 is TGTGCCAGCAGCTTAGCGCCAACCCACCCGGAGTATTCCTATGGCTACACCTTC.

The CDR3 DNA reads as TGTGCCAGCAGCACAGGGGCCACCCGCTATGGCTACACCTTC. Translated, it gives CASSTGATRYGYTF. The J gene is TRBJ1-2, the V gene TRBV13; TRBD1 matches at 7 bases. The CDR3 extends over 14 amino acids. The V and J ends lost 5 bases and 4 bases, in that order; junction bases with no gene match: 7. Germline V gene lookup returns CDR1 PRHDT and CDR2 FYEKMQ (reference sequence).

The rearrangement links TRBV27 to TRBJ2-1; TRBD2 matches 11 bases. The CDR3 has 14 residues. The V gene's germline CDR1 is MNHEY and CDR2 SMNVEV (reference sequence). V shed 11 bases, J shed 6 bases, and the junction held 9 bases outside the gene matches. The CDR3 is CACCKLAGANEQFF. Here the CDR3 DNA reads TGTGCCTGCTGTAAACTAGCGGGGGCCAATGAGCAGTTCTTC.

This clone was counted a single time. This sequence joins TRBV4-3 and TRBJ1-2, with 11 bases that match TRBD1. CDR1 and CDR2 (germline): LGHNA, YSLEER. CDR3 length equals 15 residues. V lost 4 bases to trimming and J lost 4 bases; unmatched junction nucleotides: 5. The CDR3, as DNA: TGCGCCAGCAGCCTGGACAGGGGGCTTGGCTATGGCTACACCTTC. It encodes CASSLDRGLGYGYTF.

V and J are TRBV30 and TRBJ2-5; TRBD1 is a possible D gene (5 bases). This CDR3 is 15 amino acids long. The germline V gene encodes CDR1 GTSNPN and CDR2 SVGIG (reference sequence). V lost 3 bases and J lost 2, with 16 bases in between. The CDR3 spells CAWRWGLLLQETQYF. The CDR3 DNA reads as TGTGCCTGGAGATGGGGCTTATTACTTCAAGAGACCCAGTACTTC.

The CDR3 reads CASSLKGHPKTQYF. CDR3 coding DNA: TGTGCCAGCAGCTTAAAAGGACATCCGAAGACCCAGTACTTC. This chain joins TRBV13 and TRBJ2-5; possible D gene TRBD1, 5 bases. Trimming took off 2 bases at V and 6 bases at J, with 13 bases between the two ends. CDR1 and CDR2 from the germline V gene are PRHDT and FYEKMQ (reference sequence). The CDR3 runs 14 residues.

The V call is TRBV4-3, the J call TRBJ1-2; no definite D call. Between the trimmed V and J ends, which lost 5 bases and 2 bases, there was a span of 12 bases. CDR1 and CDR2 (germline): LGHNA, YSLEER. The CDR3 runs 14 residues. CDR3 bases: TGCGCCAGCAGCGAGGCGGGCAGCAACTATGGCTACACCTTC. Translation gives CASSEAGSNYGYTF.